The present TCR beta chain was sequenced within a study of beta chain features in type 1 diabetes. Study conclusions and caveats: Shorter templates might be favored by PCR, equally in patients and controls. Type 1 diabetes patients showed a moderate but significant shortening of TCRB CDR3s in all four CD4+ subsets.

Only a few counts were recorded for this clone. Its antigen remains unknown. Other DNA sequences in this specimen translate into the identical CDR3. The sequenced template was cDNA made from the entire isolated RNA. Generated by immunoSEQ multiplex PCR, the TCRdb table keeps only in-frame clones and is missing some. The repertoire holds 600,000 to 700,000 clones, around 12% seen once, with approximately 0.11% in the top ten. In total, each donor contributed a single heparinised blood draw that averaged around 110 mL. The sample taken for sequencing was naive CD4+ T cells from blood. This receptor was obtained from a man aged 30-40 years with type 1 diabetes.

The CDR3: CASSYLSGSYEQYF. Here the CDR3 DNA reads TGTGCCAGCAGTTACCTGAGCGGCTCCTACGAGCAGTACTTC. This chain uses TRBV6-5 with TRBJ2-7, with D maybe TRBD2 (5 bases). Trimming pared 2 bases from V and 0 bases from J, leaving 8 bases between. Germline V gives CDR1 MNHEY, CDR2 SVGAGI. There are 14 residues in the CDR3.